The 14 T cell receptor beta chains reported below all come from one sample, sequenced in a study of OX40 agonist ivuxolimab in advanced cancers. Sequencing used immunoSEQ multiplex PCR; TCRdb keeps in-frame clones, though not all of them. The profile shows 73,000 or so clones, more than 90% of them singletons. Sequencing used CD4+ or CD8+ T cells sorted from blood, obtained in a trial of the OX40 agonist ivuxolimab. The receptors here all came from an adult with an advanced solid tumor such as melanoma, head and neck, liver or kidney cancer.

The chain is built from TRBV11-2 and TRBJ2-5; the match to TRBD2 covers 9 bases. The CDR3 extends over 16 amino acids. V lost 0 bases to trimming and J lost 2 bases; unmatched junction nucleotides: 4. CDR1 is SGHAT and CDR2 is FQNNGV in the germline V gene. CDR3 region: CASSLDLAGWQETQYF. As DNA, the CDR3 is TGTGCCAGCAGCTTAGACCTAGCGGGGTGGCAAGAGACCCAGTACTTC. Variable domain in full (rest from reference TRBV11-2 and TRBJ2-5): EAGVAQSPRYKIIEKRQSVAFWCNPISGHATLYWYQQILGQGPKLLIQFQNNGVVDDSQLPKDRFSAERLKGVDSTLKIQPAKLEDSAVYLCASSLDLAGWQETQYFGPGTRLLVL.

The V and J genes are TRBV2 and TRBJ2-2; D ambiguous. Per the germline V gene, CDR1 is SNHLY and CDR2 is FYNNEI. V was trimmed by 3 bases and J by 2 bases, leaving 19 bases between them. The CDR3 is made up of 18 amino acids. CDR3 loop: CASSDTTLGHQNTGELFF. CDR3 DNA: TGTGCCAGCAGTGACACGACGCTTGGGCACCAAAACACCGGGGAGCTGTTTTTT.

This clone appeared a few times. Other DNA sequences in this sample translate to the same CDR3. The chain couples TRBV6-6 to TRBJ1-1; D gene uncertain. The CDR3 runs to 14 residues. V was shortened by 0 bases and J by 0 bases, with 5 bases between the two germline ends. From germline, CDR1 is MNHNY and CDR2 SVGAGI (reference sequence). CDR3 loop: CASSYSGMNTEAFF. In DNA form, the CDR3 reads TGTGCCAGCAGTTACTCGGGTATGAACACTGAAGCTTTCTTT.

The chain employs TRBV7-9 and TRBJ1-1; 7 bases are a match to TRBD1. The CDR3 totals 16 residues. Germline assignment: CDR1 SEHNR and CDR2 FQNEAQ (reference sequence). The V segment lost 6 bases and the J segment 7 bases; nucleotides outside the gene matches: 17. In DNA form, the CDR3 reads TGTGCCAGCAGTCCTTGGGACAGCCTGATATTTGGTGAAGCTTTCTTT. Amino acids: CASSPWDSLIFGEAFF.

The chain combines TRBV11-2 with TRBJ2-1, with 10 bases that match TRBD2. The V gene's germline CDR1 is SGHAT and CDR2 FQNNGV. The CDR3 is made up of 18 amino acids. V was pared by 6 bases and J by 2 bases, with 13 bases of the junction left unmatched. CDR3 loop: CASSEWASGGPTYNEQFF. The DNA of the CDR3 is TGTGCCAGCAGTGAATGGGCTAGCGGGGGCCCCACCTACAATGAGCAGTTCTTC.

The rearrangement uses TRBV5-6 and TRBJ2-1, with 8 bases that match TRBD1. This CDR3 is 15 amino acids long. Germline-derived CDR1 and CDR2 are SGHDT and YYEEEE. The junction had 4 bases not matched to a gene; V was cut back by 4 bases and J by 1 base. This CDR3 is CASSRGQASYNEQFF. The CDR3 region has the DNA TGTGCCAGCAGCCGGGGACAGGCTTCCTACAATGAGCAGTTCTTC. The complete variable domain, with remaining parts taken from reference TRBV5-6 and TRBJ2-1, reads DAGVTQSPTHLIKTRGQQVTLRCSPKSGHDTVSWYQQALGQGPQFIFQYYEEEERQRGNFPDRFSGHQFPNYSSELNVNALLLGDSALYLCASSRGQASYNEQFFGPGTRLTVL.

The chain employs TRBV30 and TRBJ2-3; the D is unclear. CDR3 length: 14 residues. From germline, CDR1 is GTSNPN and CDR2 SVGIG (reference sequence). Trimming stripped 1 base from V and 0 bases from J, with 8 bases between. This CDR3 reads CAWSGATSTDTQYF. The CDR3 DNA reads as TGTGCCTGGAGTGGGGCCACTAGCACAGATACGCAGTATTTT.

In nucleotides, the CDR3 is TGTGCCAGCAGCGCTCAATCCGGGACTAGCGCCCCAGATACGCAGTATTTT. It is translated as CASSAQSGTSAPDTQYF. This chain joins TRBV9 and TRBJ2-3; TRBD2 agrees at 10 bases. V was pared by 3 bases and J by 4 bases, with 11 bases of the junction left unmatched. Per the germline V gene, CDR1 is SGDLS and CDR2 is YYNGEE. The CDR3 is 17 residues long.

This clone was counted a few times. This rearrangement joins TRBV6-5 to TRBJ2-1, with 9 bases aligning to TRBD1. Germline V gives CDR1 MNHEY, CDR2 SVGAGI. The J segment lost 8 bases and the V segment lost 5 bases, leaving 7 bases of the junction unmatched. The CDR3 totals 14 residues. CDR3 DNA: TGTGCCAGCAGTCGGACAGGGGCGGTCCATGAGCAGTTCTTC. It translates to CASSRTGAVHEQFF.

The V and J genes are TRBV19 and TRBJ2-7, with 7 bases that match TRBD2. The CDR3 is 14 residues long. CDR1 and CDR2 (germline): LNHDA, SQIVND (reference sequence). V lost 9 bases, J lost 2 bases, and 10 bases stayed unmatched. The CDR3 reads CASQRSGEPYEQYF. DNA of the CDR3: TGTGCCAGCCAGCGAAGCGGGGAACCCTACGAGCAGTACTTC. Based on the CDR3 plus reference TRBV19 and TRBJ2-7, the full variable domain is DGGITQSPKYLFRKEGQNVTLSCEQNLNHDAMYWYRQDPGQGLRLIYYSQIVNDFQKGDIAEGYSVSREKKESFPLTVTSAQKNPTAFYLCASQRSGEPYEQYFGPGTRLTVT.

The chain combines TRBV28 with TRBJ1-5, with D hard to call. The CDR3 contains 14 residues. Germline V gene sequence: CDR1 MDHEN, CDR2 SYDVKM. V was cut by 3 bases and J by 7 bases, with 13 bases left in between. The CDR3 sequence: CASSLSSLGQPQHF. CDR3 nucleotide sequence: TGTGCCAGCAGTTTGTCCAGTCTGGGACAGCCCCAGCATTTT.

This clone appeared once. The chain employs TRBV19 and TRBJ1-3; D remains unclear. Germline V CDR1 and CDR2: LNHDA, SQIVND (reference sequence). Trimming removed 3 bases at V and 8 bases at J, with 8 bases between. This CDR3 comprises 12 residues. This chain's CDR3 is CASSIAGDTIYF. In DNA form, the CDR3 reads TGTGCCAGTAGTATCGCCGGGGACACCATATATTTT. The full variable domain, with the rest looked up from reference TRBV19 and TRBJ1-3, is DGGITQSPKYLFRKEGQNVTLSCEQNLNHDAMYWYRQDPGQGLRLIYYSQIVNDFQKGDIAEGYSVSREKKESFPLTVTSAQKNPTAFYLCASSIAGDTIYFGEGSWLTVV.

The chain combines TRBV7-9 with TRBJ2-4, with TRBD1 identical over 7 bases. The CDR3 is 13 amino acids. The V segment lost 5 bases and the J segment 9 bases; nucleotides outside the gene matches: 7. CDR1 SEHNR and CDR2 FQNEAQ come from the germline V gene (reference sequence). The CDR3 region has the DNA TGTGCCAGCAGCGAGGGGGCGCGAGGCATTCAGTACTTC. Residues: CASSEGARGIQYF.

V is TRBV7-9 and J is TRBJ2-5; D not certain. CDR1 is SEHNR, CDR2 FQNEAQ, per germline (reference sequence). Trimming took 2 bases from V and 5 from J, leaving 3 bases between them. The CDR3 contains 11 residues. CDR3 in amino acids: CASSLLETQYF. DNA of the CDR3: TGTGCCAGCAGCTTACTGGAGACCCAGTACTTC.